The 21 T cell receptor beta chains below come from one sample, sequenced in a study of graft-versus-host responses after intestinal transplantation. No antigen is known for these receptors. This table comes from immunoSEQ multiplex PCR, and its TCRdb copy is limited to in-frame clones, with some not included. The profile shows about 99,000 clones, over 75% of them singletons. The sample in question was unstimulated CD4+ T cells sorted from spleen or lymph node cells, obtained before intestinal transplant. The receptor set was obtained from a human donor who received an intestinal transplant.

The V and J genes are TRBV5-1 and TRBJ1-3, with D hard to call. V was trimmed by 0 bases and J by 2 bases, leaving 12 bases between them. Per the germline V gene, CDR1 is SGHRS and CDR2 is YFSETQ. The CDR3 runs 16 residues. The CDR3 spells CASSLGSRFAGNTIYF. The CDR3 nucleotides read TGCGCCAGCAGCTTGGGTAGCAGGTTCGCTGGAAACACCATATATTTT. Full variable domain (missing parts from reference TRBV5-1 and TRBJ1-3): KAGVTQTPRYLIKTRGQQVTLSCSPISGHRSVSWYQQTPGQGLQFLFEYFSETQRNKGNFPGRFSGRQFSNSRSEMNVSTLELGDSALYLCASSLGSRFAGNTIYFGEGSWLTVV.

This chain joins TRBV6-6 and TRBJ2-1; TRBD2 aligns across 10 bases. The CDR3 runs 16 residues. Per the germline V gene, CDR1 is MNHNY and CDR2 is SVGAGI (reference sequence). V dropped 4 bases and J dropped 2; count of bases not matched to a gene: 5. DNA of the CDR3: TGTGCCAGCAGTTCGACTAGCGGGTTACCCTACAATGAGCAGTTCTTC. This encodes CASSSTSGLPYNEQFF.

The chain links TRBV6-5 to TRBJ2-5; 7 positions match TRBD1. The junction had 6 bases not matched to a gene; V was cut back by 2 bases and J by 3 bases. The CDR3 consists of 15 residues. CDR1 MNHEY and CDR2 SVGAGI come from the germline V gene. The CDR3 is CASSYTIQGKETQYF. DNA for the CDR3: TGTGCCAGCAGTTACACGATACAGGGGAAAGAGACCCAGTACTTC.

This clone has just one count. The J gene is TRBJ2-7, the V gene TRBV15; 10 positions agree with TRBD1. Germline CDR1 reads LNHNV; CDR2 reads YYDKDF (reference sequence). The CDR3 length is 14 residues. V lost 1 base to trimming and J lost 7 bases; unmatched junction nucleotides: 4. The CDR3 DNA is TGTGCCACCAGCAGAGGGACAGGGGGTTGGGAGCAGTACTTC. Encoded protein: CATSRGTGGWEQYF.

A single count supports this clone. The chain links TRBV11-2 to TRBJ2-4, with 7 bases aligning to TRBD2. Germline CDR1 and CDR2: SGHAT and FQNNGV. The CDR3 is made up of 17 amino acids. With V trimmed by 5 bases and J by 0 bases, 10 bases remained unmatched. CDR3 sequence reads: CASSARSGNTAKNIQYF. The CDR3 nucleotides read TGTGCCAGCAGCGCACGGAGCGGGAATACAGCCAAAAACATTCAGTACTTC.

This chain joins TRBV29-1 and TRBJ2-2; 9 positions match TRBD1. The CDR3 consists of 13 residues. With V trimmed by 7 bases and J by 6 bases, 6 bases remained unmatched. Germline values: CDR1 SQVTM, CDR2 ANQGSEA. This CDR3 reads CSAWGQGAGELFF. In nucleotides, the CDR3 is TGCAGCGCGTGGGGACAGGGCGCCGGGGAGCTGTTTTTT.

CDR3: CASSQGLFGVQRTEQFF. CDR3 DNA: TGCGCCAGCAGCCAAGGCCTCTTTGGGGTTCAAAGGACTGAGCAGTTCTTC. The chain uses TRBV4-1 and TRBJ2-1, with D hard to call. Germline values: CDR1 MGHRA, CDR2 YSYEKL. V was cut by 1 base and J by 9 bases, with 22 bases left in between. The length of the CDR3 is 17 residues.

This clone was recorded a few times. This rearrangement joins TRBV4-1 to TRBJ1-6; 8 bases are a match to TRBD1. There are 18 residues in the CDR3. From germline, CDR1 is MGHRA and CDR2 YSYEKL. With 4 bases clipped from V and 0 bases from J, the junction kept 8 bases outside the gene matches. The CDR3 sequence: CASSLNRGASSYNSPLHF. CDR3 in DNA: TGCGCCAGCAGCCTGAACAGGGGGGCAAGCTCCTATAATTCACCCCTCCACTTT.

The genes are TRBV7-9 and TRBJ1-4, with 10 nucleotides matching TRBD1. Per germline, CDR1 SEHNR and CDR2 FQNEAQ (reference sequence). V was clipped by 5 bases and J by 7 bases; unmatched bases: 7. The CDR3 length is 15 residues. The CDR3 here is CASSTRQGAAEKLFF. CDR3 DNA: TGTGCCAGCAGCACAAGACAGGGGGCTGCTGAAAAACTGTTTTTT.

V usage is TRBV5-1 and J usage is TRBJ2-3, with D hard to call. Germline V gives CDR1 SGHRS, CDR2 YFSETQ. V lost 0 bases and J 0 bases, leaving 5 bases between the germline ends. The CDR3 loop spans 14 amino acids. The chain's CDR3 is CASSLAGSTDTQYF. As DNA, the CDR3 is TGCGCCAGCAGCTTGGCCGGCAGCACAGATACGCAGTATTTT.

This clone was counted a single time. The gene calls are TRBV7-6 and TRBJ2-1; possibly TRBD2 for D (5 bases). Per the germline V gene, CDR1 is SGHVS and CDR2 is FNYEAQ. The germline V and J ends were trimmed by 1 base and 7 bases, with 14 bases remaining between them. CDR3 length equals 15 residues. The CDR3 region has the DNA TGTGCCAGCAGCTTAGGTCTGGGAGTGGAAAATGAGCAGTTCTTC. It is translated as CASSLGLGVENEQFF.

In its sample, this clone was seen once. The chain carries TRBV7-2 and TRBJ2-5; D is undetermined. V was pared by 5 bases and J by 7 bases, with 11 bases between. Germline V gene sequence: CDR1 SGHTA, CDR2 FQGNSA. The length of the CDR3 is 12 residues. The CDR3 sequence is CASSPGLGTQYF. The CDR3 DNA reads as TGTGCCAGCAGCCCAGGCTTGGGGACCCAGTACTTC.

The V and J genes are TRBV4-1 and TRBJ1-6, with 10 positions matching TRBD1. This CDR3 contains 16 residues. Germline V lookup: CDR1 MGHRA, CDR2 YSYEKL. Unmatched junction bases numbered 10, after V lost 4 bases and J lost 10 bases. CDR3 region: CASSRGQGQGSSPLHF. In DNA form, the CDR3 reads TGCGCCAGCAGCCGAGGTCAGGGACAGGGGTCATCACCCCTCCACTTT.

In DNA form, the CDR3 reads TGCGCCAGCAGCGCCGGGGAGCGGGGGGGCACAGATACGCAGTATTTT. It yields the protein CASSAGERGGTDTQYF. The chain employs TRBV5-1 and TRBJ2-3; TRBD2 matches 9 bases. Germline CDR1 reads SGHRS; CDR2 reads YFSETQ. V gave up 4 bases and J gave up 1 base; unmatched junction bases: 7. This CDR3 has 16 amino acids.

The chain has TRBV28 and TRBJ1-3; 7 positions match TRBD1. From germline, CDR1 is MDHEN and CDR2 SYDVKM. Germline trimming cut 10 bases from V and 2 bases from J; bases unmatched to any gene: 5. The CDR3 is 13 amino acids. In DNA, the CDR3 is TGTGCCACCCGACAGGGTGCTGGAAACACCATATATTTT. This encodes CATRQGAGNTIYF.

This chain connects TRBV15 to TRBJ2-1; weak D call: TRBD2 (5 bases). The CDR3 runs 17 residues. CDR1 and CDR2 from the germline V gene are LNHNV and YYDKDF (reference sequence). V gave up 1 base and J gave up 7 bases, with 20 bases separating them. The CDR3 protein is CATSRVRGINRTNEQFF. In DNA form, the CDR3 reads TGTGCCACCAGCAGAGTTCGAGGGATTAATCGTACGAATGAGCAGTTCTTC.

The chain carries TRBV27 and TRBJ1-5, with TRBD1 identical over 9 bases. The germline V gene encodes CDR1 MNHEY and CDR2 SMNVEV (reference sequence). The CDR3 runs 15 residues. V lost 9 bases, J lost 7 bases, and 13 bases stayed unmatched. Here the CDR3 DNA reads TGTGCCAGACGAATTCCGGGACAGGGCTGCCAGCCCCAGCATTTT. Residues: CARRIPGQGCQPQHF.

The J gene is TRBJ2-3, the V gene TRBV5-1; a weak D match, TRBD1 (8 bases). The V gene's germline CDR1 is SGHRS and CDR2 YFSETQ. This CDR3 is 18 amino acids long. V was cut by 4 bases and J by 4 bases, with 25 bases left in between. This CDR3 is CASSRGTGAGEGADTQYF. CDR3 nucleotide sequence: TGCGCCAGCAGCCGCGGGACAGGCGCGGGAGAGGGGGCAGATACGCAGTATTTT.

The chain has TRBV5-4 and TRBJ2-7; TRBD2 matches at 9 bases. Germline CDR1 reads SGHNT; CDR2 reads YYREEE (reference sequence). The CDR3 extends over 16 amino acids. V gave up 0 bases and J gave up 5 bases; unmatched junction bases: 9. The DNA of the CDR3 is TGTGCCAGCAGCTTGGATGTTGCGGGAGGGAGCAACGAGCAGTACTTC. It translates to CASSLDVAGGSNEQYF.

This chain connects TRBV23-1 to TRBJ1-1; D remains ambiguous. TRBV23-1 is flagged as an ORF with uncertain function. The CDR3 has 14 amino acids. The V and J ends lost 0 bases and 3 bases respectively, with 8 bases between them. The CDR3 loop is CASSQSHIYTEAFF. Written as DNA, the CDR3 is TGCGCCAGCAGTCAATCGCACATTTACACTGAAGCTTTCTTT.

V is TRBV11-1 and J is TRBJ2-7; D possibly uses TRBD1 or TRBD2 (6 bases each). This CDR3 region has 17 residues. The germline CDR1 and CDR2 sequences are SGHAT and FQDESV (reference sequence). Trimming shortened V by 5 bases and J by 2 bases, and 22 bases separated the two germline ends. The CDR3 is CASSPFRGTQGTYEQYF. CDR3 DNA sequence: TGTGCCAGCAGCCCATTCCGCGGGACGCAGGGGACCTACGAGCAGTACTTC.